A selection of T cell receptor beta chains follows, all from one sample in a study of vaccination and CD4 T cells after COVID-19. MiXCR, run by TCRdb on the PCR reads, gives a single entry per CDR3 protein. Of about 7,100 distinct CDR3 sequences listed, around 65% are singletons. Their specific antigens are unknown. The sequenced material came from CD4+ T cells from blood, cultured in vitro. These receptors were obtained from a human donor who had recovered from COVID-19. Both conserved end residues are part of each CDR3. A D gene is named only where the DNA matches it firmly. The listing skips clone size in some rows; elsewhere it reads once, few, many or a size class.

V	J	size	D	CDR3
TRBV6-1	TRBJ1-2	.	TRBD1	CASTPGPTTGGPGYTF
TRBV7-2	TRBJ2-2	.	.	CASSIGLQGFPGELFF
TRBV20-1	TRBJ2-5	.	.	CSARQGKETQYF
TRBV27	TRBJ1-1	few	.	CASSYSFGDLGTEAFF
TRBV6-1	TRBJ1-2	.	TRBD1	CASRRQGVYGYTF
TRBV5-1	TRBJ1-2	.	.	CASSSGTPSSGYTF
TRBV20-1	TRBJ2-3	.	.	CSASVGRVSDTQYF
TRBV20-1	TRBJ1-6	.	.	CSARGPPNSPLHF
TRBV4-2	TRBJ2-5	.	.	CASSQYQLGETQYF
TRBV7-2	TRBJ1-6	few	.	CASSSHTTYNSPLHF
TRBV19	TRBJ1-1	.	.	CAKLPDTEGRNTEAFF
TRBV6-5	TRBJ1-4	.	.	CASSYSPSRNEKLFF
TRBV20-1	TRBJ1-2	.	TRBD1	CSARRRTGDGAYTF
TRBV7-9	TRBJ1-1	.	TRBD1	CASSFIGGRDTEAFF
TRBV5-1	TRBJ2-7	.	.	CASSLDGGEDEQYF
TRBV7-3	TRBJ2-3	.	TRBD1	CASSRQGASDTQYF
TRBV20-1	TRBJ1-4	.	.	CSAGGKDEKLFF
TRBV25-1	TRBJ1-6	few	TRBD1	CASSEADRGDSPLHF
TRBV7-9	TRBJ2-7	.	TRBD2	CASSLTSGTFSYEQYF
TRBV28	TRBJ1-1	.	.	CASSLRQPWGAFF
TRBV7-9	TRBJ1-5	.	TRBD1	CASSSPGTGDQPQHF
TRBV20-1	TRBJ1-2	few	.	CSASNNGQYYGYTF
TRBV11-2	TRBJ2-7	.	.	CASSFSGGYEQYF
TRBV6-5	TRBJ1-2	.	TRBD1	CASSYSSPGQGYGYTF
TRBV28	TRBJ2-7	.	.	CASSSVGHSYEQYF
TRBV2	TRBJ1-1	.	.	CASRPDEGTEAFF
TRBV27	TRBJ2-5	once	.	CASSFGPTGRETQYF
TRBV10-3	TRBJ1-2	.	.	CAISDPGSEPYGYTF
TRBV19	TRBJ1-5	.	.	CASSPPYNQPQHF
TRBV20-1	TRBJ2-5	few	.	CSARTAGETQYF
TRBV20-1	TRBJ1-1	few	.	CSARDLGGRNTEAFF
TRBV2	TRBJ2-7	.	.	CASSGGLLYEQYF
TRBV7-2	TRBJ2-3	.	.	CASSLDSTDTQYF
TRBV11-3	TRBJ2-2	.	TRBD1	CASSNRDRLGGELFF
TRBV10-3	TRBJ1-1	once	.	CAIRQGTEAFF
TRBV5-1	TRBJ2-1	large	.	CASSLERAGNNEQFF
TRBV7-3	TRBJ2-7	.	.	CASSLYSMYEQYF
TRBV6-2/TRBV6-3	TRBJ2-7	.	.	CASSYLGPLNEQYF
TRBV20-1	TRBJ1-2	.	TRBD1	CSARVTGVEGYTF
TRBV24-1	TRBJ2-2	once	.	CATSSSGGGGTGELFF
TRBV20-1	TRBJ1-1	few	.	CSAYPVGGGGTEAFF
TRBV24-1	TRBJ1-2	.	TRBD1	CATSDPADRAYGYTF
TRBV2	TRBJ1-5	.	.	CASSYTGSNQPQHF
TRBV27	TRBJ2-5	few	TRBD2	CASSPLPLAGQQETQYF
TRBV19	TRBJ1-6	.	.	CASSPQVALSSPLHF
TRBV7-3	TRBJ2-5	.	TRBD2	CASSRHGTSGGIQETQYF
TRBV6-1	TRBJ2-3	.	.	CASSDVRGRTDTQYF
TRBV5-4	TRBJ1-2	.	.	CASSLADRLRLIGYTF
TRBV5-5	TRBJ2-2	.	.	CASSPPAVFGELFF
TRBV7-3	TRBJ1-6	.	.	CASSLTDSASSPLHF
TRBV6-2/TRBV6-3	TRBJ1-5	few	.	CATQVGALGNQPQHF
TRBV7-2	TRBJ1-6	.	.	CASSADYRAGNSPLHF
TRBV6-2/TRBV6-3	TRBJ2-3	.	.	CASSYSPGLPIDTQYF